Following are 21 T cell receptor beta chains from one sample sequenced in a study of cytomegalovirus exposure and HLA in healthy donors. PCR involved 60 Vbeta and 13 Jbeta primers. This table comes from immunoSEQ multiplex PCR, and its TCRdb copy is limited to in-frame clones, with some not included. The table has about 140,000 clones, roughly 77% seen once. The sequencing sample was made of PBMCs. The receptors derive from a man aged 40-55 years in good health and CMV-seronegative.

The sample holds one count of this clone. V is TRBV2 and J is TRBJ2-5; 11 bases line up with TRBD1. Germline V gene lookup returns CDR1 SNHLY and CDR2 FYNNEI. The CDR3 extends over 13 amino acids. V shed 6 bases, J shed 4 bases, and the junction held 1 base outside the gene matches. CDR3 protein: CASRGTGGETQYF. Written as DNA, the CDR3 is TGTGCCAGCAGAGGGACAGGGGGAGAGACCCAGTACTTC.

This clone is a singleton in its sample. V gene TRBV7-2 combines with J gene TRBJ1-1, with a possible D match to TRBD1 (5 bases). Trimming pared 2 bases from V and 1 base from J, leaving 8 bases between. CDR3 length: 14 residues. CDR1 is SGHTA, CDR2 FQGNSA, per germline. The CDR3 sequence: CASSLSRGNTEAFF. The CDR3 nucleotides are TGTGCCAGCAGCTTATCAAGGGGGAACACTGAAGCTTTCTTT.

The chain has TRBV5-4 and TRBJ2-5; D possibly corresponds to TRBD1 (5 bases). CDR3 length: 14 amino acids. The V gene's germline CDR1 is SGHNT and CDR2 YYREEE (reference sequence). V lost 1 base to trimming and J lost 5 bases, with 12 bases between them. The CDR3, as DNA: TGTGCCAGCAGCTTGTCGAAGACAGTCGAGACCCAGTACTTC. Its protein product is CASSLSKTVETQYF. Filled out from reference TRBV5-4 and TRBJ2-5, the complete variable domain reads ETGVTQSPTHLIKTRGQQVTLRCSSQSGHNTVSWYQQALGQGPQFIFQYYREEENGRGNFPPRFSGLQFPNYSSELNVNALELDDSALYLCASSLSKTVETQYFGPGTRLLVL.

The chain combines TRBV6-5 with TRBJ2-1, with D unclear. There are 15 residues in the CDR3. V was trimmed by 2 bases and J by 0 bases, leaving 8 bases between them. Germline V lookup: CDR1 MNHEY, CDR2 SVGAGI. CDR3 residues: CASSYQSVSYNEQFF. DNA of the CDR3: TGTGCCAGCAGTTACCAGTCCGTCTCCTACAATGAGCAGTTCTTC.

The V and J genes are TRBV9 and TRBJ1-2; 11 nucleotides line up with TRBD1. The CDR3 has 14 residues. The ends lost 0 bases at V and 10 bases at J; junction bases unmatched: 5. Germline CDR1 reads SGDLS; CDR2 reads YYNGEE. Here the CDR3 DNA reads TGTGCCAGCAGCGTAGGAGGACAGGGGGCCGCCTACACCTTC. It is translated as CASSVGGQGAAYTF. The whole variable domain, remainder taken from reference TRBV9 and TRBJ1-2, is DSGVTQTPKHLITATGQRVTLRCSPRSGDLSVYWYQQSLDQGLQFLIQYYNGEERAKGNILERFSAQQFPDLHSELNLSSLELGDSALYFCASSVGGQGAAYTFGSGTRLTVV.

The V and J genes are TRBV7-9 and TRBJ1-1, with 8 positions matching TRBD1. Germline V gives CDR1 SEHNR, CDR2 FQNEAQ (reference sequence). CDR3 size: 13 residues. The V segment lost 6 bases and the J segment 3 bases; nucleotides outside the gene matches: 3. The CDR3 here is CASSRQGHTEAFF. CDR3 coding DNA: TGTGCCAGCAGTCGACAGGGGCACACTGAAGCTTTCTTT.

This chain links TRBV5-1 with TRBJ2-3; possibly TRBD2 for D (7 bases). CDR1 SGHRS and CDR2 YFSETQ come from the germline V gene. V shed 3 bases and J shed 8 bases, with 22 bases lying between them. The CDR3 has 16 amino acids. CDR3 coding DNA: TGCGCCAGCAGCTATAACCGGGACCAAAGGGGGGGTACGCAGTATTTT. It is translated as CASSYNRDQRGGTQYF.

For the CDR3, the DNA is TGTGCCAGCAGTGAAGCGCTTCGCGCAGGGGATCAGCCCCAGCATTTT. It yields the protein CASSEALRAGDQPQHF. The V and J genes are TRBV2 and TRBJ1-5; D might be TRBD1 (6 bases). V was cut by 0 bases and J by 5 bases, with 14 bases left in between. The CDR3 sequence is 16 residues long. Looked up from germline, CDR1 is SNHLY and CDR2 is FYNNEI.

This clone was found once. V is TRBV28 and J is TRBJ2-1, with D possibly being TRBD2 (6 bases). The V gene lost 6 bases and the J gene lost 8 bases, with 23 bases spanning the gap. Germline V gene lookup returns CDR1 MDHEN and CDR2 SYDVKM. This CDR3 spans 16 amino acids. CDR3: CASSSPRLVLGYEQFF. DNA of the CDR3: TGTGCCAGCAGCTCCCCCCGACTAGTTCTGGGGTATGAGCAGTTCTTC.

This clone came up a few times. The J gene is TRBJ2-7, the V gene TRBV28, with D unresolved. V was cut by 7 bases and J by 2 bases, with 12 bases left in between. Germline V gives CDR1 MDHEN, CDR2 SYDVKM. CDR3 length: 13 amino acids. In nucleotides, the CDR3 is TGTGCCAGCATCAATGAGATTACCTACGAGCAGTACTTC. Translation gives CASINEITYEQYF.

V and J are TRBV5-1 and TRBJ2-7, with D perhaps TRBD1 (5 bases). The V gene lost 5 bases and the J gene lost 1 base, with 13 bases spanning the gap. CDR3 length: 14 residues. Germline lookup yields CDR1 SGHRS and CDR2 YFSETQ. CDR3 nucleotide sequence: TGCGCCAGCAGTCCCCAGGGCGAATCCTACGAGCAGTACTTC. Translating gives CASSPQGESYEQYF. The full variable domain, with the rest looked up from reference TRBV5-1 and TRBJ2-7, is KAGVTQTPRYLIKTRGQQVTLSCSPISGHRSVSWYQQTPGQGLQFLFEYFSETQRNKGNFPGRFSGRQFSNSRSEMNVSTLELGDSALYLCASSPQGESYEQYFGPGTRLTVT.

The gene calls are TRBV29-1 and TRBJ1-2; TRBD1 aligns across 7 bases. The V segment lost 4 bases and the J segment 6 bases; nucleotides outside the gene matches: 11. The CDR3 consists of 14 residues. CDR1 SQVTM and CDR2 ANQGSEA come from the germline V gene. The CDR3 coding sequence is TGCAGCGTTGTGCGAGACAGGGAGGCCAATGGCTACACCTTC. Protein: CSVVRDREANGYTF.

This sequence joins TRBV18 and TRBJ1-6; D gene uncertain. Trimming stripped 3 bases from V and 7 bases from J, with 16 bases between. The CDR3 extends over 16 amino acids. Germline V CDR1 and CDR2: KGHSH, LQKENI. CDR3 nucleotide sequence: TGTGCCAGCTCACCGGGCCTGGGCCGCGAGAATTCACCCCTCCACTTT. This translates into CASSPGLGRENSPLHF.

The chain links TRBV18 to TRBJ2-6; 10 bases match TRBD1. The junction had 7 bases not matched to a gene; V was cut back by 3 bases and J by 2 bases. Per germline, CDR1 KGHSH and CDR2 LQKENI. The CDR3 contains 18 residues. CDR3 residues: CASSPRGQGSTGANVLTF. The DNA of the CDR3 is TGTGCCAGCTCACCCAGGGGACAGGGGAGCACTGGGGCCAACGTCCTGACTTTC.

This chain joins TRBV29-1 and TRBJ1-1, with a tentative D call TRBD1 (6 bases). The CDR3 consists of 15 residues. Germline V gene data show CDR1 as SQVTM and CDR2 as ANQGSEA. Trimming pared 4 bases from V and 4 bases from J, leaving 19 bases between. CDR3: CSVAGQGTSATEAFF. The CDR3 DNA reads as TGCAGCGTTGCGGGACAAGGAACCTCCGCCACTGAAGCTTTCTTT. The variable domain in full, completed from reference TRBV29-1 and TRBJ1-1, reads SAVISQKPSRDICQRGTSLTIQCQVDSQVTMMFWYRQQPGQSLTLIATANQGSEATYESGFVIDKFPISRPNLTFSTLTVSNMSPEDSSIYLCSVAGQGTSATEAFFGQGTRLTVV.

This clone came up a few times. The chain carries TRBV6-1 and TRBJ2-1; a possible D gene is TRBD1 (6 bases). CDR1 MNHNS and CDR2 SASEGT come from the germline V gene. Trimming stripped 5 bases from V and 6 bases from J, with 17 bases between. CDR3 size: 15 residues. This CDR3 reads CASSHPEGGPNEQFF. The CDR3 DNA follows: TGTGCCAGCAGTCACCCTGAAGGGGGACCCAATGAGCAGTTCTTC.

The chain uses TRBV5-6 and TRBJ1-2; 8 bases map to TRBD1. V was pared by 4 bases and J by 4 bases, with 9 bases of the junction left unmatched. CDR1 and CDR2 from the germline V gene are SGHDT and YYEEEE. The CDR3 covers 15 residues. This CDR3 is CASSRGTGQGYGYTF. As DNA, the CDR3 is TGTGCCAGCAGCCGAGGGACAGGACAAGGCTATGGCTACACCTTC.

The V and J genes are TRBV27 and TRBJ1-2; TRBD1 aligns across 10 bases. J was trimmed by 5 bases and V by 3 bases; bases with no gene match: 9. Per the germline V gene, CDR1 is MNHEY and CDR2 is SMNVEV (reference sequence). This CDR3 comprises 16 residues. The CDR3 sequence is CASSFKRGTGDYGYTF. The DNA for the CDR3 is TGTGCCAGCAGTTTCAAACGAGGGACAGGGGATTATGGCTACACCTTC.

The chain has TRBV11-1 and TRBJ2-7, with unresolved D. CDR3 length: 17 amino acids. Germline V gene sequence: CDR1 SGHAT, CDR2 FQDESV (reference sequence). Deletions cut 5 bases from V and 2 bases from J, with 22 bases between. CDR3 DNA sequence: TGTGCCAGCAGCACCACCCACAGCAGGATAGACCCCTACGAGCAGTACTTC. Residues: CASSTTHSRIDPYEQYF. Filled out from reference TRBV11-1 and TRBJ2-7, the complete variable domain reads EAEVAQSPRYKITEKSQAVAFWCDPISGHATLYWYRQILGQGPELLVQFQDESVVDDSQLPKDRFSAERLKGVDSTLKIQPAELGDSAMYLCASSTTHSRIDPYEQYFGPGTRLTVT.

The chain uses TRBV4-2 and TRBJ2-1; TRBD2 aligns across 8 bases. The junction had 17 bases not matched to a gene; V was cut back by 4 bases and J by 3 bases. This CDR3 is 19 amino acids long. From germline, CDR1 is LGHNA and CDR2 YNFKEQ. The chain's CDR3 is CASSLSNPGGAVIYNEQFF. The DNA of the CDR3 is TGTGCCAGCAGCCTATCCAACCCCGGGGGGGCCGTCATCTACAATGAGCAGTTCTTC.

This chain joins TRBV5-1 and TRBJ1-4; maybe TRBD1 (5 bases). V shed 5 bases and J shed 3 bases, with 11 bases lying between them. The CDR3 totals 14 residues. In germline, CDR1 is SGHRS, CDR2 YFSETQ. This chain's CDR3 is CASRSGGANEKLFF. The CDR3 region has the DNA TGCGCCAGCAGGTCGGGGGGGGCTAATGAAAAACTGTTTTTT. Full variable domain (remainder filled in from reference TRBV5-1 and TRBJ1-4): KAGVTQTPRYLIKTRGQQVTLSCSPISGHRSVSWYQQTPGQGLQFLFEYFSETQRNKGNFPGRFSGRQFSNSRSEMNVSTLELGDSALYLCASRSGGANEKLFFGSGTQLSVL.